This TCR beta chain was captured in a study of Ad26.COV2.S vaccination and SARS-CoV-2 variants. Study context: Participants got Ad26.COV2.S intramuscularly, once or twice 56 days apart.

Study outcomes and limitations: Greater spike-specific TCR breadth was seen in vaccine recipients than in placebo recipients.

This clone was detected once. Its antigen is not identified. Treatment specified: 19 received Ad26.COV2.S at low or high dose, single or two shots; 5 received placebo; per-sample allocation not given. Each sample was drawn 63 days after the first injection (of vaccine or placebo). Participants' vaccine, an Ad26 vector, delivered Wuhan-strain SARS-CoV-2 spike. Using immunoSEQ multiplex PCR, the repertoire was profiled, and TCRdb retains in-frame clones only, with some absent. The sample holds roughly 400,000 clones, around nine tenths seen once. V shed 8 bases and J 8 bases; nucleotides not matched to a gene: 3. Germline V gives CDR1 SQVTM, CDR2 ANQGSEA. The CDR3 has 12 residues.

This TCR came from a person aged 18-65 years who received the Ad26.COV2.S COVID-19 vaccine or a placebo. The chain links TRBV29-1 to TRBJ2-1; 13 bases map to TRBD2. Sequencing used peripheral blood, obtained in a trial of Ad26.COV2.S vaccine versus placebo. The CDR3 sequence is CSTSGGVDEQFF. In DNA form, the CDR3 reads TGCAGCACTAGCGGGGGGGTGGATGAGCAGTTCTTC.